The 31 T cell receptor beta chains below all came from one sample that was sequenced in a study of neurological immune-mediated disorders (dated by TCRdb to the late 2010s). Library generation was performed with 5' RACE. The reads were generated on an Illumina HiSeq 2500. TCRdb trimmed public reads at Q25 via fastp, called clones via MiXCR and kept in-frame beta chains. Duplicate CDR3 protein sequences are folded into a single record with the most common DNA and genes. The sample table lists roughly 100,000 distinct CDR3 sequences, 3.5% of them with a count of one. Of the sample, roughly 6% falls within the top ten clones. The sequencing input was PBMCs. The receptor set was obtained from a woman aged 18-35 years with multiple sclerosis.

This clonotype was picked up many times. V and J are TRBV20-1 and TRBJ1-5; possibly TRBD1 for D (6 bases). The CDR3 totals 14 residues. V was trimmed by 6 bases and J by 1 base, leaving 13 bases between them. The germline V gene encodes CDR1 DFQATT and CDR2 SNEGSKA (reference sequence). The CDR3 protein is CSATGQTSNQPQHF. For the CDR3, the DNA is TGCAGTGCGACCGGACAGACAAGCAATCAGCCCCAGCATTTT.

This clonotype was picked up many times. The chain is built from TRBV5-1 and TRBJ2-7; D is ambiguous. This CDR3 has 11 residues. V was pared by 1 base and J by 7 bases, with 6 bases between. From germline, CDR1 is SGHRS and CDR2 YFSETQ. The CDR3 DNA reads as TGCGCCAGCAGCTTGATGGGGGAGCAGTACTTC. Translating it yields CASSLMGEQYF.

This clonotype was observed many times. V is TRBV7-9 and J is TRBJ2-2; D ambiguous. Germline V gene sequence: CDR1 SEHNR, CDR2 FQNEAQ (reference sequence). The CDR3 runs to 14 residues. The germline V and J ends were trimmed by 0 bases and 8 bases, with 10 bases remaining between them. The CDR3: CASSLAGLPGELFF. In DNA, the CDR3 is TGTGCCAGCAGCTTAGCGGGATTACCTGGGGAGCTGTTTTTT.

Remarks on this clonotype: A much larger clone is a single base away; this may be a read error. CDR3 in amino acids: CASSFKGFTEAFF. The CDR3 bases are TGTGCCAGCAGTTTTAAGGGGTTCACTGAAGCTTTCTTT. The gene calls are TRBV27 and TRBJ1-1; D is possibly TRBD1 (5 bases). The CDR3 length is 13 residues. V lost 3 bases to trimming and J lost 4 bases, with 9 bases between them. The germline V gene has CDR1 MNHEY and CDR2 SMNVEV (reference sequence).

This clonotype appeared many times. The chain combines TRBV6-5 with TRBJ1-1, with D unclear. The germline V gene encodes CDR1 MNHEY and CDR2 SVGAGI. V was shortened by 0 bases and J by 1 base, with 6 bases between the two germline ends. This CDR3 region has 14 residues. The CDR3 DNA sequence: TGTGCCAGCAGTTACTCGACACCGAACACTGAAGCTTTCTTT. Translation gives CASSYSTPNTEAFF.

This clonotype was recorded many times. The CDR3 region has the DNA TGTGCCAGCAGCTCCTCCGGACTAGCGGGAGGGCCTCGGTTCTTC. Residues: CASSSSGLAGGPRFF. The V gene is TRBV28, the J gene TRBJ2-1; TRBD2 aligns across 15 bases. This CDR3 is 15 amino acids long. Germline trimming cut 6 bases from V and 15 bases from J; bases unmatched to any gene: 12. Germline CDR1 and CDR2: MDHEN and SYDVKM. Full variable domain (rest looked up from reference TRBV28 and TRBJ2-1): DVKVTQSSRYLVKRTGEKVFLECVQDMDHENMFWYRQDPGLGLRLIYFSYDVKMKEKGDIPEGYSVSREKKERFSLILESASTNQTSMYLCASSSSGLAGGPRFFGPGTRLTVL.

This clonotype came up many times. CDR3 loop: CASSAAGARNIQYF. CDR3 DNA sequence: TGCGCCAGCAGCGCGGCCGGGGCACGAAACATTCAGTACTTC. The chain combines TRBV5-1 with TRBJ2-4; D is perhaps TRBD1 or TRBD2 (5 bases each). Germline V lookup: CDR1 SGHRS, CDR2 YFSETQ. Deletions cut 4 bases from V and 6 bases from J, with 14 bases between. The CDR3 covers 14 residues.

This clonotype was seen more than once but under ten times. CDR3 amino acids: CASSPEAYNEQFF. CDR3 DNA: TGTGCCAGCAGTCCAGAGGCCTACAATGAGCAGTTCTTC. V is TRBV2 and J is TRBJ2-1; D uncertain. CDR3 size: 13 residues. V shed 5 bases and J shed 2 bases, with 7 bases lying between them. Germline V gene lookup returns CDR1 SNHLY and CDR2 FYNNEI. Combining the CDR3 with reference TRBV2 and TRBJ2-1 gives the whole variable domain EPEVTQTPSHQVTQMGQEVILRCVPISNHLYFYWYRQILGQKVEFLVSFYNNEISEKSEIFDDQFSVERPDGSNFTLKIRSTKLEDSAMYFCASSPEAYNEQFFGPGTRLTVL.

To note about this clonotype: This clone may be a read error of a much larger clone one base away. The J gene is TRBJ1-2, the V gene TRBV6-5, with D possibly matching TRBD1 (5 bases). Germline CDR1 and CDR2: MNHEY and SVGAGI. The CDR3 covers 12 residues. The CDR3 region is CDSTRGSYGYTF. As DNA, the CDR3 is TGTGACAGCACTAGGGGCTCCTATGGCTACACCTTC.

In its sample, this clonotype was seen many times. The chain combines TRBV5-1 with TRBJ2-7, with 7 bases aligning to TRBD1. Germline V gene data show CDR1 as SGHRS and CDR2 as YFSETQ. V was pared by 2 bases and J by 3 bases, with 5 bases of the junction left unmatched. This CDR3 region has 14 residues. The CDR3 DNA is TGCGCCAGCAGCTTCCCGGGACAGATCTACGAGCAGTACTTC. Its translation: CASSFPGQIYEQYF.

This clonotype came up many times. The rearrangement uses TRBV7-9 and TRBJ2-2; 7 bases are a match to TRBD1. Looked up from germline, CDR1 is SEHNR and CDR2 is FQNEAQ (reference sequence). CDR3 length: 15 residues. Trimming cost V 6 bases and J 0 bases; bases outside gene matches: 4. The CDR3 sequence is CASRPGTANTGELFF. DNA for the CDR3: TGTGCCAGCAGGCCCGGGACAGCGAACACCGGGGAGCTGTTTTTT.

In its sample, this clonotype was seen many times. The chain links TRBV20-1 to TRBJ1-1; D gene unclear. The germline gives CDR1 DFQATT, CDR2 SNEGSKA (reference sequence). V was clipped by 2 bases and J by 8 bases, with 15 bases between them. The CDR3 sequence is 13 residues long. CDR3 in amino acids: CSARKGRAEEAFF. The CDR3 DNA sequence: TGCAGTGCTAGAAAGGGTCGGGCAGAAGAAGCTTTCTTT.

The sample holds many counts of this clonotype. V usage is TRBV4-1 and J usage is TRBJ1-1; 8 positions agree with TRBD1. CDR1 is MGHRA and CDR2 is YSYEKL in the germline V gene. With V trimmed by 3 bases and J by 4 bases, 7 bases remained unmatched. The CDR3 spans 15 residues. CDR3 in amino acids: CASSHRQGRGTEAFF. The CDR3, as DNA: TGCGCCAGCAGCCATCGACAGGGGCGAGGCACTGAAGCTTTCTTT.

This clonotype was seen ten or more times. With a much larger clone just one base away, this may be a read error. V usage is TRBV29-1 and J usage is TRBJ2-7; D remains unclear. The CDR3 is 12 amino acids. V lost 2 bases and J 3 bases, leaving 8 bases between the germline ends. Germline assignment: CDR1 SQVTM and CDR2 ANQGSEA. As DNA, the CDR3 is TGCAGCGTTGAAATGGCGGACTACGAGCAGTACTTC. Translated, it gives CSVEMADYEQYF.

With respect to this clonotype: A much larger clone differs by one base, so this may be a read error. The conserved phenylalanine or tryptophan is not found at the CDR3 terminus, so this likely reflects a read error. This chain links TRBV6-4 with TRBJ2-7; 10 bases are shared with TRBD1. V trimming: 4 bases; J trimming: 6 bases; junction bases outside the gene matches: 12. From germline, CDR1 is MRHNA and CDR2 SNTAGT. This CDR3 is built from 16 residues. CDR3 amino acids: CASSGGQGSLFSEQYI. For the CDR3, the DNA is TGTGCCAGCAGTGGGGGACAGGGGAGCCTCTTCTCCGAGCAGTACATC.

This clonotype has at least ten counts. The chain links TRBV5-1 to TRBJ1-5; 7 bases line up with TRBD1. The CDR3 loop spans 16 amino acids. The germline V gene encodes CDR1 SGHRS and CDR2 YFSETQ. V shed 0 bases, J shed 3 bases, and the junction held 6 bases outside the gene matches. DNA of the CDR3: TGCGCCAGCAGCTTGGATGGGACAGTCATCAATCAGCCCCAGCATTTT. Translating gives CASSLDGTVINQPQHF.

This clonotype showed up many times. The rearrangement links TRBV7-9 to TRBJ2-1; either TRBD1 or TRBD2 may supply D (5 bases each). This CDR3 is built from 16 residues. Germline values: CDR1 SEHNR, CDR2 FQNEAQ (reference sequence). The V end lost 4 bases, the J end lost 8 bases, and 21 bases lay between the germline ends. DNA for the CDR3: TGTGCCAGCAGCTCCCTGAGGGGAACCTCCCCTCATGAGCAGTTCTTC. It codes for CASSSLRGTSPHEQFF.

This clonotype was counted at least ten times. The chain joins TRBV10-3 to TRBJ1-5; 7 bases agree with TRBD1. CDR1 and CDR2 (germline): ENHRY, SYGVKD. Losses at the gene ends were 10 bases for V and 4 bases for J; bases not matched to a gene: 7. The CDR3 has 13 amino acids. The CDR3 loop reads CASTGQLNQPQHF. The CDR3 DNA follows: TGTGCCAGCACGGGACAGTTGAATCAGCCCCAGCATTTT.

Many counts were recorded for this clonotype. This chain joins TRBV12-3 or TRBV12-4 and TRBJ2-7; 12 bases match TRBD2. V was clipped by 3 bases and J by 0 bases; unmatched bases: 12. CDR3 length equals 19 residues. The DNA of the CDR3 is TGTGCCAGCAGTTTTGTGGCAACTGGACTAGCGGGGAACTCCTACGAGCAGTACTTC. Amino acids: CASSFVATGLAGNSYEQYF.

This clonotype was counted ten times or more. The CDR3: CASSQDGTDYGYTF. The CDR3 nucleotides are TGTGCCAGCAGCCAAGATGGGACAGACTATGGCTACACCTTC. The chain carries TRBV3-1 and TRBJ1-2; 7 bases fit TRBD1. The germline V gene has CDR1 LGHDT and CDR2 YNNKEL (reference sequence). After removal of 0 bases from V and 3 bases from J, the junction contained 1 base not matched to a gene. The CDR3 spans 14 residues. Full variable domain (missing parts from reference TRBV3-1 and TRBJ1-2): DTAVSQTPKYLVTQMGNDKSIKCEQNLGHDTMYWYKQDSKKFLKIMFSYNNKELIINETVPNRFSPKSPDKAHLNLHINSLELGDSAVYFCASSQDGTDYGYTFGSGTRLTVV.

This clonotype was observed a few times. This clone may be a read error of a much larger clone one base away. The V call is TRBV12-3 or TRBV12-4, the J call TRBJ1-5, with a tentative D call TRBD1 (6 bases). The CDR3 runs to 13 residues. The CDR3 nucleotides read TGTGCCAGCAGTTTGGGGGACAATCAGCACCAGCATTTT. Translating gives CASSLGDNQHQHF.

This clonotype was observed at least ten times. CDR3 residues: CASTGGSTDTQYF. DNA of the CDR3: TGTGCCAGCACAGGGGGTTCCACAGATACGCAGTATTTT. The J gene is TRBJ2-3, the V gene TRBV6-1, with 7 bases that match TRBD1. The CDR3 sequence is 13 residues long. V trimming: 7 bases; J trimming: 2 bases; junction bases outside the gene matches: 3. CDR1 and CDR2 (germline): MNHNS, SASEGT.

This clonotype was recorded at least ten times. The rearrangement uses TRBV29-1 and TRBJ1-1, with D perhaps matching TRBD1 (6 bases). In germline, CDR1 is SQVTM, CDR2 ANQGSEA. This CDR3 has 15 residues. The V gene lost 4 bases and the J gene lost 2 bases, with 17 bases spanning the gap. The CDR3 sequence is CSVAPRGYFNTEAFF. The CDR3 nucleotides read TGCAGCGTTGCCCCCAGGGGATATTTTAACACTGAAGCTTTCTTT.

This clonotype was counted ten times or more. The chain joins TRBV4-1 to TRBJ1-4; no firm D call. Germline V CDR1 and CDR2: MGHRA, YSYEKL. The length of the CDR3 is 16 residues. The V end was cut by 1 base, the J end by 0 bases, with 9 bases between. The CDR3 sequence is CASSQGKAATNEKLFF. The CDR3 coding sequence is TGCGCCAGCAGCCAAGGGAAGGCGGCAACTAATGAAAAACTGTTTTTT.

This clonotype was seen ten or more times. At one boundary the junction diverges from the germline segment, which might be a read error. The V call is TRBV20-1, the J call TRBJ1-2; D is perhaps TRBD1 (6 bases). The germline V gene encodes CDR1 DFQATT and CDR2 SNEGSKA (reference sequence). The CDR3 covers 11 residues. CDR3 nucleotides: TGCAGTGCTAGACTTGGGGGGCAGCAAACGTTT. This codes for CSARLGGQQTF.

This clonotype has ten or more counts. The chain uses TRBV12-3 or TRBV12-4 and TRBJ2-7; 9 bases map to TRBD1. The V and J ends lost 2 bases and 2 bases, in that order; junction bases with no gene match: 4. The CDR3 has 15 residues. CDR3 nucleotides: TGTGCCAGCAGTTTAACGACAGGGGGACCCTACGAGCAGTACTTC. Translation: CASSLTTGGPYEQYF.

This clonotype was detected ten times or more. J is TRBJ2-7 and V is TRBV7-2; D is unresolved. V was trimmed by 1 base and J by 2 bases, leaving 12 bases between them. Germline assignment: CDR1 SGHTA and CDR2 FQGNSA. The CDR3 sequence is 15 residues long. For the CDR3, the DNA is TGTGCCAGCAGCTTAGAAGGTGGCAGAACCTACGAGCAGTACTTC. Encoded protein: CASSLEGGRTYEQYF. Full variable domain (rest looked up from reference TRBV7-2 and TRBJ2-7): GAGVSQSPSNKVTEKGKDVELRCDPISGHTALYWYRQSLGQGLEFLIYFQGNSAPDKSGLPSDRFSAERTGGSVSTLTIQRTQQEDSAVYLCASSLEGGRTYEQYFGPGTRLTVT.

This clonotype was seen ten or more times. The chain couples TRBV5-1 to TRBJ2-7; 9 nucleotides match TRBD1. This CDR3 region has 14 residues. Germline lookup yields CDR1 SGHRS and CDR2 YFSETQ. The ends lost 7 bases at V and 6 bases at J; junction bases unmatched: 11. The CDR3 loop is CASGEPGQGIEQYF. The CDR3 DNA follows: TGCGCCAGCGGCGAACCGGGACAGGGCATCGAGCAGTACTTC.

This clonotype was seen repeatedly, ten times or more. The chain is built from TRBV27 and TRBJ1-2; TRBD1 is a possible D gene (5 bases). Trimming took off 2 bases at V and 7 bases at J, with 11 bases between the two ends. In germline, CDR1 is MNHEY, CDR2 SMNVEV (reference sequence). This CDR3 comprises 13 residues. CDR3 sequence: CASSLVQGAGYTF. CDR3 coding DNA: TGTGCCAGCAGTTTAGTCCAGGGCGCTGGCTACACCTTC.

This clonotype showed up many times. The chain combines TRBV6-1 with TRBJ2-1; D might be TRBD1 or TRBD2, each matching 5 bases. Looked up from germline, CDR1 is MNHNS and CDR2 is SASEGT. The length of the CDR3 is 14 residues. V lost 3 bases and J lost 4, with 10 bases in between. Here the CDR3 DNA reads TGTGCCAGCAGTGACGGGGCAGCATACAATGAGCAGTTCTTC. Its protein is CASSDGAAYNEQFF.

This clonotype was seen many times. The gene calls are TRBV7-8 and TRBJ2-5; the match to TRBD1 covers 7 bases. The CDR3 extends over 15 amino acids. V lost 7 bases to trimming and J lost 0 bases; unmatched junction nucleotides: 8. The V gene's germline CDR1 is SGHVS and CDR2 FQNEAQ. DNA for the CDR3: TGTGCCAGCACCTTGGGACAGAACTACCAAGAGACCCAGTACTTC. This encodes CASTLGQNYQETQYF.